The text below deals with one TCR beta chain. CDR3 size: 12 residues. From germline, CDR1 is GTSNPN and CDR2 SVGIG (reference sequence). The V and J ends lost 4 bases and 8 bases, in that order; junction bases with no gene match: 0. TCRdb's table, derived via immunoSEQ multiplex PCR, lists solely in-frame clones and lacks some. The sample lists fewer than 400,000 clones, around nine tenths occurring once. This entry is derived from a study of blood T cell repertoires in COVID-19. This chain links TRBV30 with TRBJ2-1; 12 nucleotides line up with TRBD2. The specimen sequenced was peripheral blood. This sequence originates from a human donor in a cohort sampled during active COVID-19. The CDR3 region has the DNA TGTGCCTGGACTAGCGGGAGGGATGAGCAGTTCTTC. Its protein is CAWTSGRDEQFF.